The 19 T cell receptor beta chains in this list originate from one sample, sequenced in a study of CD8 T cells in Susac syndrome (dated by TCRdb to between 2018 and 2021). Libraries were made using the immunoSEQ multiplex PCR assay. RNA was extracted using the RNeasy kit, and about 0.5 to 1 ug of the RNA was reverse transcribed with random hexamers. TCRdb reprocessed the public reads (quality trimming at Q25 with fastp, clone calling with MiXCR) and kept in-frame beta chains. For every CDR3 protein sequence, its rows merge into one entry that carries the most common genes and DNA. This sample lists 150,000 to 190,000 distinct CDR3 sequences; roughly 96% were detected once. The ten biggest clones cover approximately 0.15% of the sample. The sample was CD4+ T cells from PBMCs. The receptors come from a human donor with Susac syndrome.

The gene calls are TRBV29-1 and TRBJ1-2; 9 nucleotides align to TRBD1. Looked up from germline, CDR1 is SQVTM and CDR2 is ANQGSEA. The CDR3 is 15 amino acids. Losses at the gene ends were 4 bases for V and 6 bases for J; bases not matched to a gene: 12. The CDR3 DNA is TGCAGCGTTGCCGAACGACCGGGACAGGGAAATGGCTACACCTTC. Translation: CSVAERPGQGNGYTF.

This chain links TRBV25-1 with TRBJ2-3, with TRBD2 matching over 8 bases. There are 14 residues in the CDR3. V trimming: 5 bases; J trimming: 1 base; junction bases outside the gene matches: 2. CDR1 MGHDK and CDR2 SYGVNS come from the germline V gene. Written as DNA, the CDR3 is TGTGCCAGCAGTCTTAGCGGGGGCACAGATACGCAGTATTTT. Translating it yields CASSLSGGTDTQYF. Based on the CDR3 plus reference TRBV25-1 and TRBJ2-3, the full variable domain is EADIYQTPRYLVIGTGKKITLECSQTMGHDKMYWYQQDPGMELHLIHYSYGVNSTEKGDLSSESTVSRIRTEHFPLTLESARPSHTSQYLCASSLSGGTDTQYFGPGTRLTVL.

The chain couples TRBV11-2 to TRBJ2-1; D is perhaps TRBD1 or TRBD2 (7 bases each). Germline lookup yields CDR1 SGHAT and CDR2 FQNNGV. The V gene lost 3 bases and the J gene lost 10 bases, with 22 bases spanning the gap. CDR3 size: 16 residues. CDR3 bases: TGTGCCAGCAGCTTCCTTAGGGGGGGGAGACAGGGAGAGCAGTTCTTC. Encoded protein: CASSFLRGGRQGEQFF.

The chain employs TRBV12-3 or TRBV12-4 and TRBJ2-7; weak D call: TRBD2 (6 bases). The CDR3 has 16 amino acids. The V end lost 5 bases, the J end lost 5 bases, and 22 bases lay between the germline ends. The CDR3 DNA is TGTGCCAGCAGTCTGACGTCTGGGCGGGGTCACAACGAGCAGTACTTC. This sequence encodes CASSLTSGRGHNEQYF.

CDR3 nucleotides: TGTGCCAGCAGTTTTGGGTTAGACACTGAAGCTTTCTTT. Translation gives CASSFGLDTEAFF. J is TRBJ1-1 and V is TRBV12-3 or TRBV12-4, with D uncertain. This CDR3 contains 13 residues. Trimming stripped 3 bases from V and 3 bases from J, with 8 bases between.

The V call is TRBV24-1, the J call TRBJ2-3; D is ambiguous. CDR3 length: 15 amino acids. Trimming removed 4 bases from V and 0 bases from J, with 10 bases in between. Germline V gene lookup returns CDR1 KGHDR and CDR2 SFDVKD. The CDR3: CATSDPSSSTDTQYF. For the CDR3, the DNA is TGTGCCACCAGTGACCCTAGTTCTAGCACAGATACGCAGTATTTT.

The chain is built from TRBV16 and TRBJ1-5; the match to TRBD1 covers 8 bases. Germline CDR1 KGHSY, CDR2 FQNENV. V lost 3 bases, J lost 7 bases, and 5 bases stayed unmatched. CDR3 length equals 14 residues. The CDR3 reads CASSHGQGQQPQHF. In DNA, the CDR3 is TGTGCCAGCAGCCATGGACAGGGACAACAGCCCCAGCATTTT.

This chain links TRBV19 with TRBJ2-3; D tentatively fits TRBD1 or TRBD2 (5 bases each). The germline V gene has CDR1 LNHDA and CDR2 SQIVND (reference sequence). The germline V and J ends were trimmed by 7 bases and 1 base, with 12 bases remaining between them. The CDR3 totals 14 residues. DNA of the CDR3: TGTGCCAGTACCTGGGGGTTGGGCACAGATACGCAGTATTTT. It encodes CASTWGLGTDTQYF. Full variable domain (remainder filled in from reference TRBV19 and TRBJ2-3): DGGITQSPKYLFRKEGQNVTLSCEQNLNHDAMYWYRQDPGQGLRLIYYSQIVNDFQKGDIAEGYSVSREKKESFPLTVTSAQKNPTAFYLCASTWGLGTDTQYFGPGTRLTVL.

The chain recombines TRBV18 with TRBJ2-7; D gene ambiguous. Germline CDR1 reads KGHSH; CDR2 reads LQKENI. Trimming pared 1 base from V and 3 bases from J, leaving 7 bases between. The CDR3 is made up of 13 amino acids. This chain's CDR3 is CASSPLSLYEQYF. CDR3 in DNA: TGTGCCAGCTCACCACTTTCTCTCTACGAGCAGTACTTC. The full variable domain, rest sourced from reference TRBV18 and TRBJ2-7, is NAGVMQNPRHLVRRRGQEARLRCSPMKGHSHVYWYRQLPEEGLKFMVYLQKENIIDESGMPKERFSAEFPKEGPSILRIQQVVRGDSAAYFCASSPLSLYEQYFGPGTRLTVT.

V gene TRBV28 combines with J gene TRBJ2-1, with D possibly TRBD1 on 5 matching bases. Germline V gene lookup returns CDR1 MDHEN and CDR2 SYDVKM. The CDR3 extends over 12 amino acids. V dropped 1 base and J dropped 8 bases, with 6 bases sitting between them. CDR3 loop: CASSLSRDEQFF. CDR3 bases: TGTGCCAGCAGTTTATCCAGGGATGAGCAGTTCTTC.

The chain couples TRBV20-1 to TRBJ1-2, with D possibly being TRBD1 (6 bases). The CDR3 runs 13 residues. V lost 0 bases and J lost 6, with 11 bases in between. Germline V lookup: CDR1 DFQATT, CDR2 SNEGSKA (reference sequence). The CDR3 loop is CSARDGRGNGYTF. CDR3 nucleotide sequence: TGCAGTGCTAGAGATGGCAGGGGTAATGGCTACACCTTC.

This sequence joins TRBV25-1 and TRBJ1-6; 8 bases are shared with TRBD1. The CDR3 extends over 15 amino acids. Germline V gene data show CDR1 as MGHDK and CDR2 as SYGVNS. After removal of 6 bases from V and 6 bases from J, the junction contained 7 bases not matched to a gene. This CDR3 is CASRPDRGGNSPLHF. The CDR3 nucleotides are TGTGCCAGCAGACCAGACAGGGGCGGTAATTCACCCCTCCACTTT.

Only one count was recorded for this clonotype. The chain recombines TRBV20-1 with TRBJ1-1; D may be TRBD1 (6 bases). Per germline, CDR1 DFQATT and CDR2 SNEGSKA (reference sequence). The CDR3 totals 15 residues. V shed 1 base and J shed 4 bases, with 16 bases lying between them. In DNA, the CDR3 is TGCAGTGCTAGAGTCAGGGGCCCCCTTTTCACTGAAGCTTTCTTT. As protein: CSARVRGPLFTEAFF.

The J gene is TRBJ2-5, the V gene TRBV4-2; D gene ambiguous. The CDR3 extends over 12 amino acids. V shed 3 bases and J shed 10 bases, with 12 bases lying between them. The germline CDR1 and CDR2 sequences are LGHNA and YNFKEQ. The CDR3 nucleotides read TGTGCCAGCAGCCAGGACGGCATGGGCCAGTACTTC. Its translation: CASSQDGMGQYF.

V usage is TRBV18 and J usage is TRBJ2-1, with D unclear. V was cut by 1 base and J by 9 bases, with 10 bases left in between. Looked up from germline, CDR1 is KGHSH and CDR2 is LQKENI. This CDR3 has 13 amino acids. The CDR3 DNA is TGTGCCAGCTCACCACGTCCCTCCCTTGAGCAGTTCTTC. Translated: CASSPRPSLEQFF. Using reference TRBV18 and TRBJ2-1 for the parts outside the CDR3, the full variable domain is NAGVMQNPRHLVRRRGQEARLRCSPMKGHSHVYWYRQLPEEGLKFMVYLQKENIIDESGMPKERFSAEFPKEGPSILRIQQVVRGDSAAYFCASSPRPSLEQFFGPGTRLTVL.

The chain has TRBV7-6 and TRBJ1-6; 11 bases agree with TRBD1. The CDR3 contains 15 residues. Trimming took 2 bases from V and 9 from J; bases not matched to a gene: 3. In germline, CDR1 is SGHVS, CDR2 FNYEAQ. CDR3 residues: CASSLRTGGGSPLHF. CDR3 in DNA: TGTGCCAGCAGCTTAAGGACAGGGGGCGGTTCACCCCTCCACTTT. Full variable domain (rest looked up from reference TRBV7-6 and TRBJ1-6): GAGVSQSPRYKVTKRGQDVALRCDPISGHVSLYWYRQALGQGPEFLTYFNYEAQQDKSGLPNDRFSAERPEGSISTLTIQRTEQRDSAMYRCASSLRTGGGSPLHFGNGTRLTVT.

V is TRBV29-1 and J is TRBJ2-7, with 8 bases identical to TRBD1. The CDR3 runs 12 residues. CDR1 and CDR2 from the germline V gene are SQVTM and ANQGSEA. V lost 7 bases to trimming and J lost 3 bases; unmatched junction nucleotides: 5. Here the CDR3 reads CSAFGQGYEQYF. In nucleotides, the CDR3 is TGCAGCGCCTTCGGACAGGGCTACGAGCAGTACTTC.

CDR3 sequence: CSARGDGSSYNEQFF. The CDR3 nucleotides read TGCAGTGCTAGAGGTGACGGGAGCTCCTACAATGAGCAGTTCTTC. The chain is built from TRBV20-1 and TRBJ2-1; D possibly corresponds to TRBD2 (6 bases). Deletions cut 1 base from V and 0 bases from J, with 10 bases between. CDR1 DFQATT and CDR2 SNEGSKA come from the germline V gene (reference sequence). The CDR3 runs 15 residues.

J is TRBJ1-2 and V is TRBV20-1, with D unclear. V was cut by 4 bases and J by 4 bases, with 13 bases left in between. The CDR3 has 13 amino acids. CDR1 DFQATT and CDR2 SNEGSKA come from the germline V gene (reference sequence). The CDR3 spells CSATPRGGYGYTF. DNA of the CDR3: TGCAGTGCTACCCCTCGTGGCGGCTATGGCTACACCTTC.